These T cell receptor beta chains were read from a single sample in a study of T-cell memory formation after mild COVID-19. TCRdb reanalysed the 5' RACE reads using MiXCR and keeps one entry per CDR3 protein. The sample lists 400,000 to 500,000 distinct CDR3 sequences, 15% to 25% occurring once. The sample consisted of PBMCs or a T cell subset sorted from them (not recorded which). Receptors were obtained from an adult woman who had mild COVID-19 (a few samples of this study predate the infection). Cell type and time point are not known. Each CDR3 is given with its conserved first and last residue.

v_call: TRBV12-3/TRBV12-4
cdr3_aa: CASTMRVERQFF

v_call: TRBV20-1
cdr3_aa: CSATGTGDNYGYTF

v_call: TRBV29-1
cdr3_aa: CSVESGDLYTGELFF

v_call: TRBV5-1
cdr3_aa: CASSLPGGANTGELFF

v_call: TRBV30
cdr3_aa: CAWSVGRVGQPQHF

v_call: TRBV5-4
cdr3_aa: CASSSGLGLNEQFF

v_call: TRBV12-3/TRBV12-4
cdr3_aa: CASRNDRGFSEAFF

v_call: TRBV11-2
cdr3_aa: CASKERQETQYF

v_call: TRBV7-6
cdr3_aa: CASSLRADSYNEQFF

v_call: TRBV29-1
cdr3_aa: CSVEGRRGGRQETQYF

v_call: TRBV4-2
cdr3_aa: CASSQGIVGAGGPDNEQFF

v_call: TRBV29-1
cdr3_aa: CSVRRDTPGSAGELFF

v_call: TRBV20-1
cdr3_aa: CSARDPFKGGFTDTQYF

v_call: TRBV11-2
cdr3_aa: CASRGQGNQPQHF

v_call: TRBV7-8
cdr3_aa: CASIQAAGRVQETQYF

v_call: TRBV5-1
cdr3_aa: CACSLLTTSGGTDTQYF

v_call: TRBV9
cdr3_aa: CASSVVAGGSGELFF

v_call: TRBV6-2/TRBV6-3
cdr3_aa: CASSSGPPYEQYF

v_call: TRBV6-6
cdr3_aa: CASSSGEGPQYF

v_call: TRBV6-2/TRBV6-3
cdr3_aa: CASSYGDRGPEAFF

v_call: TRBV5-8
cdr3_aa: CASSLGGLTLFF

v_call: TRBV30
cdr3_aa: CAWSVGQTTAQYF

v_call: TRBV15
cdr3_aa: CATSSVPGEGNQPQHF

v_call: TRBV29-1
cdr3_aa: CSVAKDRGPGNTIYF

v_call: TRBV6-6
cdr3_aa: CASSYSTGASNQPQHF

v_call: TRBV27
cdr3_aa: CASSLKQGSYGYTF

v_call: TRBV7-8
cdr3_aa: CASSHDRDYQETQYF

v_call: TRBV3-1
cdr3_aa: CASSPRGGIYEQYF